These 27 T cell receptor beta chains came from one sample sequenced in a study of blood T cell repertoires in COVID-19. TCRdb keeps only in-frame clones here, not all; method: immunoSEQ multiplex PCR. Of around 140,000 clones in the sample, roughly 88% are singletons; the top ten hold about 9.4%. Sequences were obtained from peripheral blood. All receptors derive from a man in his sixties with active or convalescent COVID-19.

CDR3 region: CASSQTWGTGLQETQYF. The CDR3 nucleotides are TGTGCCAGCAGTCAGACTTGGGGGACAGGGTTACAAGAGACCCAGTACTTC. The chain employs TRBV6-6 and TRBJ2-5; 9 bases agree with TRBD1. Trimming removed 5 bases from V and 2 bases from J; junction bases left unmatched: 12. From germline, CDR1 is MNHNY and CDR2 SVGAGI (reference sequence). The CDR3 sequence is 17 residues long.

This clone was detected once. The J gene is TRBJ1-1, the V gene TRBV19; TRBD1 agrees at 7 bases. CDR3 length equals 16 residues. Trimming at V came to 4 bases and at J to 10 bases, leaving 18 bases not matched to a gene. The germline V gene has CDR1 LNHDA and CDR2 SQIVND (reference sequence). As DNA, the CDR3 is TGTGCCAGTAGTACACCTCATTTCCGAGGGGGCGGTGCAGCTTTCTTT. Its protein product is CASSTPHFRGGGAAFF.

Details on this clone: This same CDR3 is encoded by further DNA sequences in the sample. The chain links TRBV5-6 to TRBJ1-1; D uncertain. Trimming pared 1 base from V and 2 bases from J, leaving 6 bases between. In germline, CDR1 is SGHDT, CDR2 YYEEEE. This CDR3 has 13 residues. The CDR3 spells CASSLLVNTEAFF. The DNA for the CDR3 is TGTGCCAGCAGCTTGCTAGTCAACACTGAAGCTTTCTTT.

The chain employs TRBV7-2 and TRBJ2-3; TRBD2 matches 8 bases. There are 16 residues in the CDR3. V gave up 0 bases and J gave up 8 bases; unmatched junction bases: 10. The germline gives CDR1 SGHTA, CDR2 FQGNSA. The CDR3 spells CASSLAPAGGSGTQYF. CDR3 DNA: TGTGCCAGCAGCTTAGCGCCCGCGGGGGGCTCGGGTACGCAGTATTTT.

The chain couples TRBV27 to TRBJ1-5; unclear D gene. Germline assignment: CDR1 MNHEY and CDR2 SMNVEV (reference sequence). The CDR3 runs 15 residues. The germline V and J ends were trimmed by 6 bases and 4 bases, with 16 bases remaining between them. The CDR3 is CASSPWEGVNQPQHF. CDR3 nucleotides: TGTGCCAGCAGCCCCTGGGAGGGAGTGAATCAGCCCCAGCATTTT.

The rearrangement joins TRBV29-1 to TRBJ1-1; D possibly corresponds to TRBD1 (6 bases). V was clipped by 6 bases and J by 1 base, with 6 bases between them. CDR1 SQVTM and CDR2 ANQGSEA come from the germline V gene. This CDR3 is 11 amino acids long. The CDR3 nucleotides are TGCAGCGTGACAGGGAACACTGAAGCTTTCTTT. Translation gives CSVTGNTEAFF.

The DNA for the CDR3 is TGTGCCAGCTCACCAATCGTGGCCAGCGGGAGCTCCTACAATGAGCAGTTCTTC. Amino acid sequence: CASSPIVASGSSYNEQFF. This rearrangement joins TRBV18 to TRBJ2-1; 8 nucleotides line up with TRBD2. This CDR3 has 18 residues. Germline V gene data show CDR1 as KGHSH and CDR2 as LQKENI. After removal of 2 bases from V and 0 bases from J, the junction contained 9 bases not matched to a gene. Filled out from reference TRBV18 and TRBJ2-1, the complete variable domain reads NAGVMQNPRHLVRRRGQEARLRCSPMKGHSHVYWYRQLPEEGLKFMVYLQKENIIDESGMPKERFSAEFPKEGPSILRIQQVVRGDSAAYFCASSPIVASGSSYNEQFFGPGTRLTVL.

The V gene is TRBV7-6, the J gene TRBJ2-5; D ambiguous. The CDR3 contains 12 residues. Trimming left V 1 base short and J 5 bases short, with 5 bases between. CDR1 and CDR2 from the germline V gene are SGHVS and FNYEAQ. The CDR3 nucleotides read TGTGCCAGCAGCTTAGTGTATGAGACCCAGTACTTC. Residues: CASSLVYETQYF.

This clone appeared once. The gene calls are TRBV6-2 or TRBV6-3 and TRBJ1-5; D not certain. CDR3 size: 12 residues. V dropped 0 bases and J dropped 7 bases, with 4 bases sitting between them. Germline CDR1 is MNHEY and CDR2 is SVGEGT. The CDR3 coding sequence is TGTGCCAGCAGTTACTCCGGGCAGCCCCAGCATTTT. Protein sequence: CASSYSGQPQHF.

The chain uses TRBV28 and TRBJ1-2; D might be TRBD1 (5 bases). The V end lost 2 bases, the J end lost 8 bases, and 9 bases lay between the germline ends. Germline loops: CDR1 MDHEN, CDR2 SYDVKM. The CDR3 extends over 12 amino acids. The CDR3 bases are TGTGCCAGCAGTTTAAAAGGGGTAGGCTACACCTTC. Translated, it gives CASSLKGVGYTF.

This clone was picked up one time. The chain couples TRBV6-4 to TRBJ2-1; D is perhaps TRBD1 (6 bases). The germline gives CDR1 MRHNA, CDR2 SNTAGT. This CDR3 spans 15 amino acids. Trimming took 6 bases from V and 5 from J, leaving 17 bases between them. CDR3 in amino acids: CASRKQGLVDNEQFF. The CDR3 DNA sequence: TGTGCCAGCAGGAAACAGGGTCTAGTAGACAATGAGCAGTTCTTC.

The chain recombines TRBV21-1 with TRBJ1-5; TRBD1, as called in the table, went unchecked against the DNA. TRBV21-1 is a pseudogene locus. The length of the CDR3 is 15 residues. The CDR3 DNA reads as TGTGCCAGCAACCGGACAGGTCCGGGCAATCAGCCCCAGCATTTT. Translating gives CASNRTGPGNQPQHF.

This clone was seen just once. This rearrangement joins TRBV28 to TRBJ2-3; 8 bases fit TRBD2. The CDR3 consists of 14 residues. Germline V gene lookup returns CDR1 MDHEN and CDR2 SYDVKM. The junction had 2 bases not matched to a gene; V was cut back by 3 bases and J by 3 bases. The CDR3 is CASSFQRETDTQYF. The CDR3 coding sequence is TGTGCCAGCAGTTTCCAGCGGGAGACAGATACGCAGTATTTT. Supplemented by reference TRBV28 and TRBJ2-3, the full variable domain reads DVKVTQSSRYLVKRTGEKVFLECVQDMDHENMFWYRQDPGLGLRLIYFSYDVKMKEKGDIPEGYSVSREKKERFSLILESASTNQTSMYLCASSFQRETDTQYFGPGTRLTVL.

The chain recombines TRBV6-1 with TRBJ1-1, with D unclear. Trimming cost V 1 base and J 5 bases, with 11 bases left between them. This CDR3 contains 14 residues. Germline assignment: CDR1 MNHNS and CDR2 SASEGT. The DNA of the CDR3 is TGTGCCAGCAGTGAAGTCCCGGAGAGTACTGAAGCTTTCTTT. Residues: CASSEVPESTEAFF.

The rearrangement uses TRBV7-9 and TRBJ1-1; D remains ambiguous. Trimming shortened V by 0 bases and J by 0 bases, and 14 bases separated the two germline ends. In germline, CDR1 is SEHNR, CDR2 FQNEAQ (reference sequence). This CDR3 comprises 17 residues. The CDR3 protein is CASSLALRQAMNTEAFF. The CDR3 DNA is TGTGCCAGCAGCTTAGCGCTAAGGCAGGCCATGAACACTGAAGCTTTCTTT.

This chain's CDR3 is CASRLGGRANEQFF. As DNA, the CDR3 is TGCGCCAGCAGATTGGGAGGGCGGGCCAATGAGCAGTTCTTC. V gene TRBV10-2 combines with J gene TRBJ2-1, with 7 bases aligning to TRBD2. The CDR3 is made up of 14 amino acids. Germline CDR1 reads WSHSY; CDR2 reads SAAADI. V shed 6 bases, J shed 6 bases, and the junction held 8 bases outside the gene matches.

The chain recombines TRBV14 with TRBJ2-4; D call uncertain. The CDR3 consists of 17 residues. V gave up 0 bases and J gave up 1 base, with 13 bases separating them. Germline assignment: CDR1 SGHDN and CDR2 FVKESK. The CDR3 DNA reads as TGTGCCAGCAGCCAAGATGACTCCGCGGAGGCCAAAAACATTCAGTACTTC. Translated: CASSQDDSAEAKNIQYF.

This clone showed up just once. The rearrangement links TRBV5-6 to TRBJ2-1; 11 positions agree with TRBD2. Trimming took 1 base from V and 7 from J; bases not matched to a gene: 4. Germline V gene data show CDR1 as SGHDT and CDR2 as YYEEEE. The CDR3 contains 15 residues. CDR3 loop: CASSLTWTSGNEQFF. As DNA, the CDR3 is TGTGCCAGCAGCTTGACCTGGACTAGCGGGAATGAGCAGTTCTTC.

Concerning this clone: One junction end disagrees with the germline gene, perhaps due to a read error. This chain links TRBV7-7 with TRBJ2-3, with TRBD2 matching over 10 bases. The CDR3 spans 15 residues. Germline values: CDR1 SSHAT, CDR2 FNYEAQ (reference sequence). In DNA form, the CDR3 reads TGTGCTAGCAGCCCCGGGACTAGCGTCGCAGATACGCAGTATTTT. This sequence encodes CASSPGTSVADTQYF.

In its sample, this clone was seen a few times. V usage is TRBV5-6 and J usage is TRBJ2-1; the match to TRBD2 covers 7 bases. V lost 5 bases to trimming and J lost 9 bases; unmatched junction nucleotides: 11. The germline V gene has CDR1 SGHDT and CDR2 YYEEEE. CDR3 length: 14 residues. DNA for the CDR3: TGTGCCAGCAGACTGGGACTACTAAAGGGTGAGCAGTTCTTC. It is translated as CASRLGLLKGEQFF. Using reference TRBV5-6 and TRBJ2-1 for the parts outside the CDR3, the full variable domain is DAGVTQSPTHLIKTRGQQVTLRCSPKSGHDTVSWYQQALGQGPQFIFQYYEEEERQRGNFPDRFSGHQFPNYSSELNVNALLLGDSALYLCASRLGLLKGEQFFGPGTRLTVL.

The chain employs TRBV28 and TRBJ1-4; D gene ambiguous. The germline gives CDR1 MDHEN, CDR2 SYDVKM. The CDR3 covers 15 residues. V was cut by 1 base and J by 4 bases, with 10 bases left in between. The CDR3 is CASSLLFGDNEKLFF. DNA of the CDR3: TGTGCCAGCAGTTTATTATTCGGGGATAATGAAAAACTGTTTTTT.

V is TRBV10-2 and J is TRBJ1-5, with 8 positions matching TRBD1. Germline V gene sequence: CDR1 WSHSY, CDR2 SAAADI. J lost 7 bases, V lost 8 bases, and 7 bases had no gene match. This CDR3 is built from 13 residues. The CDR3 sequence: CASQKQGGQPQHF. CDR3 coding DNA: TGCGCCAGCCAGAAACAGGGGGGGCAGCCCCAGCATTTT.

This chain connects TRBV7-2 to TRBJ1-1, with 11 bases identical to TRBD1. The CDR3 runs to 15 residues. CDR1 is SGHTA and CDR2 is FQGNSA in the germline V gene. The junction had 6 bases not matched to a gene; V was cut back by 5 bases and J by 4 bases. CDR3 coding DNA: TGTGCCAGCAGCCCTTGGACAGGGGGCATCACTGAAGCTTTCTTT. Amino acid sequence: CASSPWTGGITEAFF.

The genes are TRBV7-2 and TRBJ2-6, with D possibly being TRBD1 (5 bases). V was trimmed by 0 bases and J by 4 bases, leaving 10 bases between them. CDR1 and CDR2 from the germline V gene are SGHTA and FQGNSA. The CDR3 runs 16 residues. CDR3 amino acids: CASSLALGVGANVLTF. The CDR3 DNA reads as TGTGCCAGCAGCTTAGCGTTAGGGGTAGGGGCCAACGTCCTGACTTTC.

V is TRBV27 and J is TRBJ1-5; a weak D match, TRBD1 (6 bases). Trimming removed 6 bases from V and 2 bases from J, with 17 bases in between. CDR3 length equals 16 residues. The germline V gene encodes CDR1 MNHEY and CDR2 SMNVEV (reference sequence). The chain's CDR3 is CASSPFVGAGNQPQHF. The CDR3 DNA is TGTGCCAGCAGCCCATTCGTGGGGGCAGGCAATCAGCCCCAGCATTTT.

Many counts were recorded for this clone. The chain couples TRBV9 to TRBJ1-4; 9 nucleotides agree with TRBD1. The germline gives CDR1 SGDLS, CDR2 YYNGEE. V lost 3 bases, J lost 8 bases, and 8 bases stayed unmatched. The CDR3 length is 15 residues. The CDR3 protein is CASSGQQGAEEKLFF. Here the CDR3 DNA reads TGTGCCAGCAGCGGGCAACAGGGGGCGGAGGAAAAACTGTTTTTT.

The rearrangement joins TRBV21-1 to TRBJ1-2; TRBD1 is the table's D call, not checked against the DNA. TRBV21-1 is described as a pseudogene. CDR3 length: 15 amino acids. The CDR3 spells CASSVGTGGNYGYTF. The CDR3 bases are TGTGCCAGCAGCGTAGGGACAGGGGGCAACTATGGCTACACCTTC.